The sequence of this TCR beta chain was determined in a study of shared T cell receptors in the human thymus (dated by TCRdb to 2020 to 2023). With respect to the entire study: The study examined how self-reactive, shared T-cell receptor alpha chains are generated in the human thymus.

Libraries were made using the immunoSEQ multiplex PCR assay. Held by TCRdb, this immuneACCESS table contains in-frame sequences only and omits some clones. Under half of the omission traces to an unresolved V gene where checked; the cause of the rest is unknown. This sample lists 600,000 to 900,000 clones; 70% to 90% were detected once. The ten top clones hold roughly 0.01% of the sample. The germline V gene (reference sequence) specifies MNHEY as CDR1 and SMNVEV as CDR2. The CDR3, cysteine through phenylalanine, is 16 amino acids long. The read is trimmed to its CDR3 DNA, 48 bases read in frame from base 1. Relative to germline, V is 0 bases shorter and J is 1 base shorter, with 12 bases between their ends. As regards this clone: Its antigen is not yet known. No base-level quality is on record; no much larger clone is a single base apart.

The data were also submitted as part of a second study, on human thymus T cells. The second study's authors report: In Finland, the donors were immunologically healthy infants who were having open corrective cardiac surgery for congenital heart defects. Thymus tissue was obtained as surgical resects removed during corrective cardiac surgery. Both the thymic and the peripheral blood repertoires appeared to show biased V and J gene segment usage. According to the related research, thymic TCR repertoires were highly overlapping among unrelated individuals. TCR alpha and beta repertoires from roughly eight infant thymus samples and a few related peripheral blood samples were characterized in the study. Donor ages ranging from about 7 to 244 days were recorded, and 5 to 7 male and two female infants were included in the cohort. Thymocytes were mechanically released from the tissue and were stored as pellets of 10-30 million cells at -70 degrees C. Genomic DNA was extracted from frozen cell pellets with a QIAsymphony instrument. The immunoSEQ multiplex PCR assay was used to amplify the TCRB and TCRAD loci from a standardized quantity of quality-controlled genomic DNA. The V(D)J region was spanned by amplicons of a length sufficient to cover the CDR3 and to identify V and J genes. Amplicon sequencing was performed on an Illumina platform through the commercial immunoSEQ service. Primer bias and sequencing errors were corrected as previously described, and TCRAD and TCRB were defined on the basis of the IMGT database. The repertoires were analysed using immunoSEQ Analyzer 3.0 and VDJTools for basic statistics, V/J segment usage, diversity estimates, rarefaction and pairwise overlap. To estimate diversity, the Chao1, ChaoE, Efron-Thisted, Shannon and inverse Simpson indices were applied, and diversity was also estimated on datasets down-sampled to the smallest sample. Repertoire overlap was determined by strict matching of CDR3 nucleotide sequence, V gene and J gene, and Jaccard-based multidimensional scaling clustering was applied. Thymus samples yielded on average roughly 800,000 unique TCRB clonotypes, compared with around 91,000 from blood samples.

Recombination linked TRBV27 to TRBJ1-1; the D gene lacks a confident call. Input material: thymocytes. This clonotype was obtained from a girl younger than two with a congenital heart defect. Donor details come from another sample of the same person, matched by shared clones. The encoded CDR3 is CASSLSPWARNTEAFF. The nucleotide sequence reads TGTGCCAGCAGTTTATCTCCTTGGGCACGGAACACTGAAGCTTTCTTT.